The T cell receptor (beta chain) described here comes from a study of low-dose radiotherapy and immunotherapy resistance in tumors. Study-level background: The schedule for Cohort 2 used 1 Gy per fraction every two weeks, which added up to 13 Gy over 26 weeks. Every two weeks, cyclophosphamide 200 mg/m2 was infused one day before radiation plus immunotherapy.

Primers used for first-strand cDNA, a TRAV- and TRBV-specific set, covered both alpha and beta chains. TCR amplification ran roughly 20 PCR cycles using constant-region and V-primer adapter primers. TCRdb recomputed calls from the reads with MiXCR, one row per CDR3 protein. The repertoire holds fewer than 20,000 distinct CDR3 sequences, with around 74% as singletons. Donors were administered nivolumab, ipilimumab, aspirin and low-dose cyclophosphamide, together with low-dose radiotherapy. Eligibility was restricted to patients presenting with advanced solid tumors that lacked tumor-infiltrating lymphocytes. Between the trimmed V and J ends, which lost 2 bases and 0 bases, there was a span of 7 bases. Germline values: CDR1 SGHRS, CDR2 YFSETQ. This CDR3 is built from 14 residues.

This chain links TRBV5-1 with TRBJ2-3; D is unresolved. The receptor was derived from a human donor with advanced metastatic prostate, ovarian, gallbladder or colorectal cancer (not recorded which). This table probably holds off-target reads from a library built for another chain. This CDR3 reads CASSFPDSTDTQYF. DNA of the CDR3: TGCGCCAGCAGCTTCCCGGATAGCACAGATACGCAGTATTTT.